This T cell receptor (beta chain) was sequenced for a study of shared clonotypes between healthy human individuals. As for this clone: The antigen is unknown.

This CDR3 spans 16 amino acids. V was clipped by 4 bases and J by 3 bases; unmatched bases: 10. Germline loops: CDR1 SGDLS, CDR2 YYNGEE. General observations from the study: Since donors were few, the genetic and exposure-history diversity represented was limited.

Only in-frame clones appear in the TCRdb table, and some are missing; sequencing was by immunoSEQ multiplex PCR. The data hold roughly 2.2 million clones, with approximately 95% observed a single time. The J gene is TRBJ2-7, the V gene TRBV9; 10 positions match TRBD1. The source of this sequence is a young man in good health. Some clones in this sample may be carry-over from other donors' samples. Sequencing was carried out using naive CD4+ T cells from PBMCs. Specified subset: CD45RA+ positively selected. The CDR3 DNA reads as TGTGCCAGCAGCCCCCAGGGACAGGGGTCGTTCTACGAGCAGTACTTC. Translation: CASSPQGQGSFYEQYF.